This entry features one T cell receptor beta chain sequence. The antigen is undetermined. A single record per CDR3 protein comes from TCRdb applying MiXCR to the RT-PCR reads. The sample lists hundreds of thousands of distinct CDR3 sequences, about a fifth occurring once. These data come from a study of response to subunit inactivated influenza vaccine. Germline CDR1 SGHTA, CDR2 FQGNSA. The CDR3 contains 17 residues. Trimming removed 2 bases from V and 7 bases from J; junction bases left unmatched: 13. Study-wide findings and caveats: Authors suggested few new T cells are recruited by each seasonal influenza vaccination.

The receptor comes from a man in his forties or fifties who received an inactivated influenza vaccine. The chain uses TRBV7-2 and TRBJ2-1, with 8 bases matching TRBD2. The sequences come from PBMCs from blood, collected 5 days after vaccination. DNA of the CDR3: TGTGCCAGCAGCTTACGCCTCGGCGGGGGGCGGTGGAATGAGCAGTTCTTC. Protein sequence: CASSLRLGGGRWNEQFF.